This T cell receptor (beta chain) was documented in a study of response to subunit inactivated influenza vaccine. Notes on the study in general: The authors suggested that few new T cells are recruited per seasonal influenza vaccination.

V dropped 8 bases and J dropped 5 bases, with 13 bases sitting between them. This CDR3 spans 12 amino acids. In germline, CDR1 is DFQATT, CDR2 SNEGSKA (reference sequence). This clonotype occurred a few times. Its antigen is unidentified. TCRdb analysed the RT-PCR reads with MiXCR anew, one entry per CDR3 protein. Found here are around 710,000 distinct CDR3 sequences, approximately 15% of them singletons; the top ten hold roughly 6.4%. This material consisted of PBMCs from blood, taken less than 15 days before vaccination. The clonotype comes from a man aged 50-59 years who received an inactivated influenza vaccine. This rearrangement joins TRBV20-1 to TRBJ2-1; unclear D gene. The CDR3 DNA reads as TGCAGTATTGGCCGTAACGACAATGAGCAGTTCTTC. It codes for CSIGRNDNEQFF.